This T cell receptor beta chain was retrieved from a study of T cell changes during pregnancy in multiple sclerosis. Assay used: immunoSEQ multiplex PCR; TCRdb lists only in-frame clones, some missing. The table lists around 72,000 clones, 90% to 95% of them singletons, with around 0.75% in the top ten. The CDR3 extends over 15 amino acids. V dropped 5 bases and J dropped 4; count of bases not matched to a gene: 9. Looked up from germline, CDR1 is SEHNR and CDR2 is FQNEAQ (reference sequence). The TCR originated in a female donor in good health, enrolled as a control in a pregnancy study. V and J are TRBV7-9 and TRBJ1-2; 8 nucleotides match TRBD1. Sequencing was performed on peripheral blood, taken in the third trimester of pregnancy. CDR3 amino acids: CASSPPRTGSYGYTF. CDR3 coding DNA: TGTGCCAGCAGCCCACCCAGGACAGGGAGCTATGGCTACACCTTC.